The 28 T cell receptor beta chains below all came from one sample that was sequenced in a study of technical replicates of blood from four donors. The method was immunoSEQ multiplex PCR; TCRdb's version includes in-frame clones alone and lacks a portion of them. The table includes about 94,000 clones, 95% detected once. Sequencing was carried out using T cells isolated from PBMCs. All receptors derive from a human donor in good health.

The CDR3 loop reads CASSFENPYEQYF. DNA of the CDR3: TGTGCCAGCAGCTTTGAGAATCCCTACGAGCAGTACTTC. This sequence joins TRBV5-5 and TRBJ2-7, with D unclear. V was clipped by 2 bases and J by 2 bases, with 8 bases between them. Germline V lookup: CDR1 SGHKS, CDR2 YYEKEE (reference sequence). The CDR3 is made up of 13 amino acids.

The CDR3 DNA reads TGTGCCAGCGAGGAGACCTACGAGCAGTACTTC. Protein product: CASEETYEQYF. V gene TRBV25-1 combines with J gene TRBJ2-7; D unclear. The CDR3 totals 11 residues. Germline-derived CDR1 and CDR2 are MGHDK and SYGVNS. V lost 8 bases and J lost 2, with 7 bases in between.

This rearrangement joins TRBV19 to TRBJ2-7; D may be TRBD1 (6 bases). Germline V gives CDR1 LNHDA, CDR2 SQIVND (reference sequence). The ends were cut back, 6 bases at V and 3 bases at J, with 18 bases in the middle. The CDR3 is 15 residues long. The CDR3 is CASSPTGTGYYEQYF. The CDR3 DNA is TGTGCCAGTAGCCCGACGGGCACAGGGTACTACGAGCAGTACTTC.

The CDR3 nucleotides are TGTGCCAGCAGGGCTACAGGGGGCGCGTCGGGCACCATATATTTT. Its protein product is CASRATGGASGTIYF. V and J are TRBV28 and TRBJ1-3; 9 positions agree with TRBD1. Germline CDR1 and CDR2: MDHEN and SYDVKM. The length of the CDR3 is 15 residues. The junction had 12 bases not matched to a gene; V was cut back by 6 bases and J by 9 bases.

The rearrangement uses TRBV6-5 and TRBJ1-1; 7 bases align to TRBD1. Trimming at V came to 0 bases and at J to 1 base, leaving 5 bases not matched to a gene. This CDR3 is built from 16 residues. CDR1 and CDR2 (germline): MNHEY, SVGAGI. The DNA of the CDR3 is TGTGCCAGCAGTTACTCGCCGGGACAGAGGAACACTGAAGCTTTCTTT. This sequence encodes CASSYSPGQRNTEAFF.

This rearrangement joins TRBV27 to TRBJ2-1, with 7 nucleotides matching TRBD1. Germline V gene lookup returns CDR1 MNHEY and CDR2 SMNVEV (reference sequence). The CDR3 covers 16 residues. With V trimmed by 4 bases and J by 8 bases, 14 bases remained unmatched. CDR3 bases: TGTGCCAGCAGTTCGTTGACAGGGCCCCAAATGGATGAGCAGTTCTTC. Encoded protein: CASSSLTGPQMDEQFF.

The V call is TRBV19, the J call TRBJ1-1, with D unresolved. V was shortened by 6 bases and J by 0 bases, with 5 bases between the two germline ends. Germline V gene data show CDR1 as LNHDA and CDR2 as SQIVND (reference sequence). CDR3 length: 12 residues. The CDR3 here is CASSYLNTEAFF. CDR3 coding DNA: TGTGCCAGTAGCTACCTGAACACTGAAGCTTTCTTT.

The J gene is TRBJ2-2, the V gene TRBV7-3; 8 bases agree with TRBD1. This CDR3 has 15 amino acids. V lost 2 bases to trimming and J lost 1 base; unmatched junction nucleotides: 0. Germline V CDR1 and CDR2: SGHTA, FQGTGA. The CDR3 DNA follows: TGTGCCAGCAGCTTAGGACAGGGGAACACCGGGGAGCTGTTTTTT. This codes for CASSLGQGNTGELFF.

CDR3 residues: CASSSVSQGADEQYF. The CDR3 DNA reads TGTGCCAGCAGTTCAGTAAGTCAGGGGGCTGACGAGCAGTACTTC. The chain uses TRBV28 and TRBJ2-7; 8 bases align to TRBD1. With 4 bases clipped from V and 5 bases from J, the junction kept 10 bases outside the gene matches. Germline CDR1 and CDR2: MDHEN and SYDVKM. The CDR3 is 15 residues long.

CDR3 coding DNA: TGTGCCAGCAGCCTAGGAGGGGTCGAGCAGTACTTC. It codes for CASSLGGVEQYF. The chain employs TRBV28 and TRBJ2-7; tentatively, D is TRBD2 (6 bases). This CDR3 is built from 12 residues. The ends were cut back, 6 bases at V and 6 bases at J, with 12 bases in the middle. Looked up from germline, CDR1 is MDHEN and CDR2 is SYDVKM.

This clone appeared a single time. The chain has TRBV6-1 and TRBJ1-2; 11 nucleotides line up with TRBD1. The V and J ends lost 4 bases and 8 bases, in that order; junction bases with no gene match: 12. This CDR3 contains 16 residues. Germline V gene data show CDR1 as MNHNS and CDR2 as SASEGT. This CDR3 is CASSAPPGTGGTGYTF. CDR3 DNA sequence: TGTGCCAGCAGTGCTCCCCCCGGGACAGGGGGGACCGGCTACACCTTC.

The chain joins TRBV28 to TRBJ2-7, with 8 bases aligning to TRBD1. Trimming took 7 bases from V and 3 from J; bases not matched to a gene: 5. The CDR3 covers 13 residues. In germline, CDR1 is MDHEN, CDR2 SYDVKM. This CDR3 reads CASKGQAGYEQYF. CDR3 coding DNA: TGTGCCAGCAAGGGACAGGCCGGCTACGAGCAGTACTTC. The full variable domain, its missing parts supplied by reference TRBV28 and TRBJ2-7, is DVKVTQSSRYLVKRTGEKVFLECVQDMDHENMFWYRQDPGLGLRLIYFSYDVKMKEKGDIPEGYSVSREKKERFSLILESASTNQTSMYLCASKGQAGYEQYFGPGTRLTVT.

CDR3 loop: CASSFLAEAYNEQFF. CDR3 sequence (DNA): TGTGCCAGCAGCTTCCTAGCGGAGGCCTACAATGAGCAGTTCTTC. The gene calls are TRBV7-2 and TRBJ2-1, with 7 nucleotides matching TRBD2. V shed 3 bases, J shed 2 bases, and the junction held 4 bases outside the gene matches. CDR1 is SGHTA, CDR2 FQGNSA, per germline. The CDR3 is made up of 15 amino acids.

The V call is TRBV2, the J call TRBJ2-5; 8 nucleotides match TRBD2. Germline V gene lookup returns CDR1 SNHLY and CDR2 FYNNEI. The V and J ends lost 1 base and 2 bases, in that order; junction bases with no gene match: 9. The CDR3 is 17 amino acids. The CDR3 DNA reads TGTGCCAGCAGTGAAGGGGTTACTAGCGGATTTCAAGAGACCCAGTACTTC. Protein sequence: CASSEGVTSGFQETQYF. The variable domain in full, with the rest retrieved from reference TRBV2 and TRBJ2-5, is EPEVTQTPSHQVTQMGQEVILRCVPISNHLYFYWYRQILGQKVEFLVSFYNNEISEKSEIFDDQFSVERPDGSNFTLKIRSTKLEDSAMYFCASSEGVTSGFQETQYFGPGTRLLVL.

This chain connects TRBV10-2 to TRBJ2-3; 8 positions match TRBD2. Germline trimming cut 0 bases from V and 1 base from J; bases unmatched to any gene: 9. Germline lookup yields CDR1 WSHSY and CDR2 SAAADI. This CDR3 has 18 residues. CDR3 DNA sequence: TGCGCCAGCAGTGAGTCGATGGTACTAGCGGAACGCACAGATACGCAGTATTTT. Translation: CASSESMVLAERTDTQYF.

This clone was counted once. V and J are TRBV25-1 and TRBJ2-2, with D perhaps TRBD1 (6 bases). Between the trimmed V and J ends, which lost 3 bases and 5 bases, there was a span of 10 bases. The CDR3 loop spans 14 amino acids. CDR1 is MGHDK and CDR2 is SYGVNS in the germline V gene. The DNA for the CDR3 is TGTGCCAGCAGTGACACAGGGAATACCGGGGAGCTGTTTTTT. Protein product: CASSDTGNTGELFF.

V and J are TRBV10-3 and TRBJ2-5; 10 positions match TRBD2. The DNA end favors TRBJ2-7, so the J call may be wrong. Germline-derived CDR1 and CDR2 are ENHRY and SYGVKD. The CDR3 is made up of 13 amino acids. The CDR3 nucleotides are TGTGCCATCGGGAGGACTAGCGGTGGCGAGCAGTACTTC. Its protein is CAIGRTSGGEQYF.

CDR3 amino acids: CASQNQPGGPANEKLFF. The CDR3, as DNA: TGTGCCAGTCAAAACCAGCCAGGGGGCCCGGCTAATGAAAAACTGTTTTTT. This rearrangement joins TRBV19 to TRBJ1-4; 8 nucleotides match TRBD1. The CDR3 runs to 17 residues. Germline values: CDR1 LNHDA, CDR2 SQIVND (reference sequence). The V and J ends lost 8 bases and 3 bases, in that order; junction bases with no gene match: 14.

This chain connects TRBV28 to TRBJ1-1; the match to TRBD1 covers 9 bases. Trimming took 5 bases from V and 5 from J; bases not matched to a gene: 9. This CDR3 spans 15 amino acids. Germline-derived CDR1 and CDR2 are MDHEN and SYDVKM. CDR3 bases: TGTGCCAGCAGTCCACCCGACAGGGGGTGGACTGAAGCTTTCTTT. Its translation: CASSPPDRGWTEAFF.

Only one count was recorded for this clone. The chain combines TRBV6-5 with TRBJ2-2; TRBD2 is a possible D gene (7 bases). The germline CDR1 and CDR2 sequences are MNHEY and SVGAGI. There are 15 residues in the CDR3. Trimming shortened V by 7 bases and J by 8 bases, and 20 bases separated the two germline ends. CDR3 loop: CASTVAGAPPGELFF. The CDR3 region has the DNA TGTGCCAGCACGGTGGCGGGGGCCCCCCCGGGGGAGCTGTTTTTT.

V usage is TRBV27 and J usage is TRBJ2-1, with D perhaps TRBD2 (5 bases). With 5 bases removed from V and 7 bases from J, the gap between germline ends came to 12 bases. From germline, CDR1 is MNHEY and CDR2 SMNVEV (reference sequence). This CDR3 has 13 amino acids. The CDR3 here is CASSLTRTNEQFF. Written as DNA, the CDR3 is TGTGCCAGCAGTCTTACCCGGACTAATGAGCAGTTCTTC.

Concerning this clone itself: Distinct nucleotide sequences in the sample also encode this CDR3. The rearrangement joins TRBV19 to TRBJ1-1, with D hard to call. Trimming took off 3 bases at V and 1 base at J, with 9 bases between the two ends. Germline values: CDR1 LNHDA, CDR2 SQIVND (reference sequence). The CDR3 is 14 amino acids. In DNA, the CDR3 is TGTGCCAGTAGTATCCGGGGTCGGAACACTGAAGCTTTCTTT. Protein sequence: CASSIRGRNTEAFF.

CDR3 sequence: CASSSGQTSIYNEQFF. The CDR3, as DNA: TGCGCCAGCAGCAGTGGACAGACCTCTATTTACAATGAGCAGTTCTTC. The rearrangement uses TRBV5-1 and TRBJ2-1, with TRBD1 as a possible D gene (6 bases). The CDR3 runs to 16 residues. Deletions cut 4 bases from V and 4 bases from J, with 18 bases between. Germline CDR1 is SGHRS and CDR2 is YFSETQ.

A single count supports this clone. The genes are TRBV30 and TRBJ2-1; D unresolved. The CDR3 sequence is 15 residues long. Between the trimmed V and J ends, which lost 0 bases and 0 bases, there was a span of 9 bases. Per germline, CDR1 GTSNPN and CDR2 SVGIG (reference sequence). CDR3 loop: CAWSVVVGSYNEQFF. The CDR3 coding sequence is TGTGCCTGGAGTGTCGTAGTTGGCTCCTACAATGAGCAGTTCTTC.

This chain uses TRBV9 with TRBJ2-2; 7 bases line up with TRBD2. Germline loops: CDR1 SGDLS, CDR2 YYNGEE. V lost 10 bases, J lost 4 bases, and 16 bases stayed unmatched. This CDR3 has 16 amino acids. The CDR3 region is CALHRGEVLSTGELFF. As DNA, the CDR3 is TGTGCCCTCCACCGGGGGGAGGTTCTATCCACCGGGGAGCTGTTTTTT. The whole variable domain, remainder taken from reference TRBV9 and TRBJ2-2, is DSGVTQTPKHLITATGQRVTLRCSPRSGDLSVYWYQQSLDQGLQFLIQYYNGEERAKGNILERFSAQQFPDLHSELNLSSLELGDSALYFCALHRGEVLSTGELFFGEGSRLTVL.

CDR3 protein: CASSPQGIDSNQPQHF. The CDR3 bases are TGTGCCAGCTCACCTCAGGGGATAGATAGCAATCAGCCCCAGCATTTT. The J gene is TRBJ1-5, the V gene TRBV18; the D gene is possibly TRBD1 (6 bases). Germline V gives CDR1 KGHSH, CDR2 LQKENI. V was clipped by 3 bases and J by 0 bases, with 12 bases between them. This CDR3 is built from 16 residues.

The genes are TRBV11-2 and TRBJ2-7; TRBD1 matches 10 bases. Germline loops: CDR1 SGHAT, CDR2 FQNNGV. V trimming: 5 bases; J trimming: 6 bases; junction bases outside the gene matches: 7. There are 14 residues in the CDR3. The CDR3 loop reads CASSTRTGGGEQYF. CDR3 in DNA: TGTGCCAGCAGCACTAGGACAGGGGGAGGCGAGCAGTACTTC.

This clone was observed a few times. The chain couples TRBV2 to TRBJ1-1; tentative D call: TRBD1 (5 bases). Germline V gene data show CDR1 as SNHLY and CDR2 as FYNNEI. Trimming removed 6 bases at V and 3 bases at J, with 17 bases between. The CDR3 has 15 residues. The CDR3 loop reads CASRSMGLRDTEAFF. Written as DNA, the CDR3 is TGTGCCAGCAGGTCCATGGGACTGAGGGACACTGAAGCTTTCTTT.